This TCR beta chain is from a study of T cell clonotyping in hematopoietic cell transplantation. Study-wide findings and caveats: After transplant, recipient diversity fell while pathologically expanded clonotypes grew through day 180.

Profiling relied on immunoSEQ multiplex PCR, and the TCRdb table lists in-frame clones only, not all of them. This sample yields approximately 44,000 clones, of which 94% are seen a single time; 0.85% belongs to the top ten. For this clone: Its antigen is undetermined.

The CDR3 has 14 residues. The V gene lost 5 bases and the J gene lost 2 bases, with 12 bases spanning the gap. CDR1 is SEHNR and CDR2 is FQNEAQ in the germline V gene (reference sequence). The sample comprised peripheral blood mononuclear cells. This sequence originates from a woman in her forties or fifties in good health. Some clones in this sample may be carry-over from other donors' samples. This chain joins TRBV7-9 and TRBJ1-1, with D possibly being TRBD1 (5 bases). The CDR3 here is CASSPLRGNTEAFF. The CDR3 coding sequence is TGTGCCAGCAGCCCCCTGAGGGGAAACACTGAAGCTTTCTTT.